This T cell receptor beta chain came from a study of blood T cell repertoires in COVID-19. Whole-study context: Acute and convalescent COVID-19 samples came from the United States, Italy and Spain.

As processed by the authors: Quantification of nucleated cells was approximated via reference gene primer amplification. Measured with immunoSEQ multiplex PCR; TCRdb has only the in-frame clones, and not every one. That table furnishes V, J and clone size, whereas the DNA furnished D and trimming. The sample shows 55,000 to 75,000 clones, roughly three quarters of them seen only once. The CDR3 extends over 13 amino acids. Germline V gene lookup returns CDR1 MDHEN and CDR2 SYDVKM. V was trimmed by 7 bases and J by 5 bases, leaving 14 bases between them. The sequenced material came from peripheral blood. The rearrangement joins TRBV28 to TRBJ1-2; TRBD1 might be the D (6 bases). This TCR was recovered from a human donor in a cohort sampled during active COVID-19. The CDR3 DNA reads TGTGCCAGCAAGAACAGGGAAGGTTATGGCTACACCTTC. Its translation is CASKNREGYGYTF.